The 13 T cell receptor beta chains presented below share a single source sample, sequenced in a study of cytomegalovirus exposure and HLA in healthy donors. Amplification used 60 Vbeta primers and 13 Jbeta primers. Generated by immunoSEQ multiplex PCR, the TCRdb table keeps only in-frame clones and is missing some. The sample gives approximately 130,000 clones, 65% to 90% of which show up once; roughly 1.2% is in the top ten. Sequenced material: PBMCs. These receptors all stem from a girl aged 2 to 10 in good health and CMV-seronegative.

V usage is TRBV29-1 and J usage is TRBJ2-3, with TRBD2 matching 10 bases. Germline V gene lookup returns CDR1 SQVTM and CDR2 ANQGSEA. CDR3 size: 15 residues. V trimming: 5 bases; J trimming: 0 bases; junction bases outside the gene matches: 5. CDR3 sequence reads: CSVNGLAESTDTQYF. CDR3 in DNA: TGCAGCGTTAACGGACTAGCGGAGAGCACAGATACGCAGTATTTT.

The chain couples TRBV7-6 to TRBJ2-2; D is ambiguous. The CDR3 is made up of 13 amino acids. V lost 6 bases to trimming and J lost 9 bases, with 14 bases between them. Per the germline V gene, CDR1 is SGHVS and CDR2 is FNYEAQ. As DNA, the CDR3 is TGTGCCAGCAGTCCTCAGGCGCGATGGGAGCTGTTTTTT. Protein product: CASSPQARWELFF. The full variable domain, its missing parts supplied by reference TRBV7-6 and TRBJ2-2, is GAGVSQSPRYKVTKRGQDVALRCDPISGHVSLYWYRQALGQGPEFLTYFNYEAQQDKSGLPNDRFSAERPEGSISTLTIQRTEQRDSAMYRCASSPQARWELFFGEGSRLTVL.

The chain uses TRBV11-2 and TRBJ1-6; tentative D call: TRBD1 (5 bases). Germline-derived CDR1 and CDR2 are SGHAT and FQNNGV. V dropped 5 bases and J dropped 5 bases, with 10 bases sitting between them. The CDR3 totals 14 residues. CDR3 region: CASSTRQNNSPLHF. CDR3 DNA sequence: TGTGCCAGCAGCACTCGACAGAATAATTCACCCCTCCACTTT.

The rearrangement joins TRBV27 to TRBJ2-2, with 8 bases matching TRBD1. This CDR3 contains 16 residues. CDR1 is MNHEY and CDR2 is SMNVEV in the germline V gene (reference sequence). Germline trimming cut 6 bases from V and 3 bases from J; bases unmatched to any gene: 9. CDR3 amino acids: CASSWTGTGHTGELFF. CDR3 nucleotide sequence: TGTGCCAGCAGCTGGACCGGGACAGGCCACACCGGGGAGCTGTTTTTT.

This clone has only a few counts. CDR3 sequence: CASSGTGVDGKLFF. CDR3 nucleotides: TGTGCCAGCAGTGGGACAGGGGTGGATGGGAAACTGTTTTTT. The V and J genes are TRBV6-6 and TRBJ1-4; 10 nucleotides line up with TRBD1. Germline CDR1 MNHNY, CDR2 SVGAGI (reference sequence). J was trimmed by 11 bases and V by 5 bases; bases with no gene match: 8. CDR3 size: 14 residues.

This clone was seen a few times. The rearrangement joins TRBV6-1 to TRBJ2-7; 8 nucleotides agree with TRBD1. The CDR3 extends over 15 amino acids. Germline V CDR1 and CDR2: MNHNS, SASEGT. The trim removed 1 base at V and 3 bases at J, leaving 5 bases unmatched. The CDR3 here is CASSEVGQGFYEQYF. CDR3 sequence (DNA): TGTGCCAGCAGTGAAGTTGGACAGGGATTCTACGAGCAGTACTTC.

The table lists this clone with a count of one. The chain joins TRBV13 to TRBJ2-7; TRBD2 matches at 9 bases. From germline, CDR1 is PRHDT and CDR2 FYEKMQ (reference sequence). V gave up 5 bases and J gave up 2 bases; unmatched junction bases: 4. This CDR3 comprises 14 residues. The CDR3 nucleotides are TGTGCCAGCAGCCCCAGGACTAGCGCCTACGAGCAGTACTTC. Translated, it gives CASSPRTSAYEQYF.

The J gene is TRBJ2-1, the V gene TRBV21-1; the table's D call, TRBD2, was not checked against the DNA. TRBV21-1 is deemed a pseudogene. CDR3 length: 19 residues. This CDR3 is CASSKEIRRELSSYNEQFF. In nucleotides, the CDR3 is TGTGCCAGCTCAAAAGAAATCAGGAGGGAACTAAGCTCCTACAATGAGCAGTTCTTC.

The chain joins TRBV5-6 to TRBJ2-5; 10 nucleotides agree with TRBD1. The germline V gene has CDR1 SGHDT and CDR2 YYEEEE. V shed 0 bases and J 5 bases; nucleotides not matched to a gene: 4. The CDR3 totals 15 residues. This CDR3 reads CASSLDGTGAETQYF. CDR3 in DNA: TGTGCCAGCAGCTTGGACGGGACAGGGGCGGAGACCCAGTACTTC.

CDR3 nucleotides: TGCGCCAGCAGTGAGTCTGGACTAGCGGGAGTAGAGACCCAGTACTTC. Encoded protein: CASSESGLAGVETQYF. The chain employs TRBV10-1 and TRBJ2-5; TRBD2 matches 13 bases. The V gene end was trimmed by 0 bases and the J gene end by 4 bases; junction bases not matched to a gene: 2. This CDR3 contains 16 residues. Germline CDR1 and CDR2: WNHNN and SYGVQD (reference sequence).

The chain carries TRBV10-3 and TRBJ2-5; D gene uncertain. Deletions cut 2 bases from V and 3 bases from J, with 7 bases between. Germline V gives CDR1 ENHRY, CDR2 SYGVKD. The CDR3 contains 13 residues. The CDR3 spells CAISEEAKETQYF. As DNA, the CDR3 is TGTGCCATCAGTGAGGAGGCAAAAGAGACCCAGTACTTC.

In its sample, this clone was seen once. V is TRBV29-1 and J is TRBJ2-3, with D possibly TRBD2 on 5 matching bases. Looked up from germline, CDR1 is SQVTM and CDR2 is ANQGSEA. V was cut by 5 bases and J by 6 bases, with 18 bases left in between. The CDR3 totals 14 residues. CDR3 in DNA: TGCAGCGTTCAATTGAGGGTGGTCTGGGATACGCAGTATTTT. Amino acid sequence: CSVQLRVVWDTQYF.

The chain couples TRBV7-8 to TRBJ2-7, with 8 bases identical to TRBD2. This CDR3 has 15 residues. V shed 7 bases, J shed 2 bases, and the junction held 10 bases outside the gene matches. The germline V gene has CDR1 SGHVS and CDR2 FQNEAQ. CDR3 loop: CASTQSTSGPYEQYF. The CDR3 DNA sequence: TGTGCCAGCACCCAATCCACTAGCGGCCCCTACGAGCAGTACTTC.